What follows describes a single TCR beta chain. One base away lies a much larger clone, so this may be a sequencing read error. The CDR3 does not close with the conserved phenylalanine or tryptophan, likely indicating a read error. This CDR3 contains 13 residues. Germline V CDR1 and CDR2: MNHNY, SVGAGI (reference sequence). Between the trimmed V and J ends, which lost 3 bases and 0 bases, there was a span of 5 bases. The data were taken from a study of tumor and adjacent non-tumor tissue in lung cancer. The template was RNA from unsorted bulk tissue. A modified ARM-PCR protocol with three rounds of nested PCR amplified TCRbeta. TCRdb itself ran the multiplex PCR reads through MiXCR, one entry per CDR3 protein. The sample records more than 85,000 distinct CDR3 sequences, roughly two thirds being singletons.

The specimen was lung tumor tissue. The sequence derives from a man in his 70s with non-small cell lung cancer. The chain combines TRBV6-6 with TRBJ2-5; D is ambiguous. The DNA for the CDR3 is TGTGCCAGCAGTTATGCACACCAAGAGACCCAGTACTCC. This translates into CASSYAHQETQYS.